Below, 20 T cell receptor beta chains from the same sample are listed, as sequenced in a study of CD4+ T cells in melanoma (dated by TCRdb to about 2022). Receptors were amplified or captured by the immunoSEQ multiplex PCR assay. The table was pulled from immuneACCESS by TCRdb, which kept in-frame rearrangements only. Such tables lose some clones; where checked, under half of the loss comes from unresolved V genes, and the rest has no known cause. Across this sample there are 20,000 to 25,000 clones, with over 75% seen only once. The ten biggest clones cover around 3.6% of the sample. Material: cells from a culture (not recorded whether cultured in vitro). Source of these receptors: a human donor with melanoma.

The genes are TRBV15 and TRBJ1-6, with D hard to call. V was clipped by 6 bases and J by 0 bases, with 6 bases between them. CDR1 LNHNV and CDR2 YYDKDF come from the germline V gene (reference sequence). The CDR3 is 14 residues long. The CDR3 region is CATRDFSYNSPLHF. The CDR3 DNA is TGTGCCACCAGGGACTTCTCCTATAATTCACCCCTCCACTTT.

CDR3 amino acids: CASSGTGDPDYGYTF. DNA for the CDR3: TGTGCCAGCAGTGGGACAGGGGATCCGGACTATGGCTACACCTTC. The V call is TRBV6-5, the J call TRBJ1-2; 10 bases are a match to TRBD1. The CDR3 covers 15 residues. Unmatched junction bases numbered 6, after V lost 5 bases and J lost 3 bases. Per germline, CDR1 MNHEY and CDR2 SVGAGI.

The chain has TRBV5-4 and TRBJ2-2, with 9 bases identical to TRBD1. Looked up from germline, CDR1 is SGHNT and CDR2 is YYREEE (reference sequence). V lost 2 bases and J lost 2; bases outside the gene matches: 16. This CDR3 region has 20 residues. For the CDR3, the DNA is TGTGCCAGCAGCTTTTTAGTTTGGACAGGGGCCAAACTAAACACCGGGGAGCTGTTTTTT. As protein: CASSFLVWTGAKLNTGELFF.

The V gene is TRBV5-6, the J gene TRBJ2-3; 7 nucleotides align to TRBD2. The CDR3 length is 14 residues. CDR1 is SGHDT and CDR2 is YYEEEE in the germline V gene. The V segment lost 5 bases and the J segment 1 base; nucleotides outside the gene matches: 4. The CDR3 coding sequence is TGTGCCAGCAGAGAGAGCGGGGGCACAGATACGCAGTATTTT. It specifies CASRESGGTDTQYF.

This chain connects TRBV11-1 to TRBJ1-6; D gene unclear. The V end was cut by 0 bases, the J end by 7 bases, with 10 bases between. From germline, CDR1 is SGHAT and CDR2 FQDESV (reference sequence). The CDR3 runs to 15 residues. CDR3 loop: CASSLAEGLNSPLHF. The CDR3 region has the DNA TGTGCCAGCAGCTTAGCGGAGGGTTTGAATTCACCCCTCCACTTT.

In the case of this clone: The conserved phenylalanine or tryptophan normally closing the CDR3 is absent here, so this likely arose from a read error. The DNA is omitted, as the CDR3 cannot be located on it reliably, and the CDR3 follows TCRdb's listing. The CDR3: CASSKYCRRILTYV. This rearrangement joins TRBV21-1 to TRBJ1-1. TRBV21-1 is a listed pseudogene. The CDR3 totals 14 residues, both ends included.

The genes are TRBV5-6 and TRBJ2-6; D call uncertain. Trimming shortened V by 2 bases and J by 0 bases, and 6 bases separated the two germline ends. Germline assignment: CDR1 SGHDT and CDR2 YYEEEE. The CDR3 runs to 15 residues. The CDR3 spells CASSFGGSGANVLTF. The DNA for the CDR3 is TGTGCCAGCAGCTTCGGCGGCTCTGGGGCCAACGTCCTGACTTTC.

This chain joins TRBV9 and TRBJ1-2; D is undetermined. V was clipped by 0 bases and J by 9 bases, with 12 bases between them. The V gene's germline CDR1 is SGDLS and CDR2 YYNGEE. The CDR3 extends over 13 amino acids. The CDR3 nucleotides read TGTGCCAGCAGCGTAGGAGGTACCGCTAGCTACACCTTC. This gives the protein CASSVGGTASYTF.

The genes are TRBV6-1 and TRBJ2-3; TRBD2 agrees at 11 bases. The CDR3 has 18 amino acids. CDR1 and CDR2 (germline): MNHNS, SASEGT. Trimming cost V 3 bases and J 1 base; bases outside gene matches: 9. This chain's CDR3 is CASSDDYASGGRTDTQYF. CDR3 nucleotides: TGTGCCAGCAGTGATGACTACGCTAGCGGGGGGCGCACAGATACGCAGTATTTT.

V and J are TRBV21-1 and TRBJ1-6; the table calls TRBD1, which could not be checked here. TRBV21-1 is flagged as a pseudogene. This CDR3 has 15 residues. CDR3 nucleotides: TGTGCCAGCAGCAAAGGAGGGGGAGATAATTCACCCCTCCACTTT. This sequence encodes CASSKGGGDNSPLHF.

The chain carries TRBV5-5 and TRBJ1-4; D might be TRBD1 (5 bases). The CDR3 is 14 amino acids. V lost 1 base and J 5 bases, leaving 9 bases between the germline ends. Germline V gene data show CDR1 as SGHKS and CDR2 as YYEKEE (reference sequence). This CDR3 is CASSLQGLNEKLFF. In nucleotides, the CDR3 is TGTGCCAGCAGCTTGCAGGGACTAAATGAAAAACTGTTTTTT.

This chain links TRBV11-2 with TRBJ1-5, with a tentative D call TRBD1 (5 bases). The germline V and J ends were trimmed by 0 bases and 9 bases, with 9 bases remaining between them. This CDR3 spans 13 amino acids. Germline CDR1 reads SGHAT; CDR2 reads FQNNGV. CDR3 region: CASSLDTGGPQHF. The CDR3 DNA reads as TGTGCCAGCAGCTTAGACACCGGGGGGCCCCAGCATTTT.

The chain joins TRBV6-1 to TRBJ1-5; no clear D. The CDR3 extends over 15 amino acids. The germline V and J ends were trimmed by 5 bases and 3 bases, with 14 bases remaining between them. CDR1 is MNHNS and CDR2 is SASEGT in the germline V gene. The CDR3: CASSPGPFYNQPQHF. The DNA for the CDR3 is TGTGCCAGCAGTCCCGGGCCTTTCTACAATCAGCCCCAGCATTTT.

This chain joins TRBV11-2 and TRBJ2-7, with TRBD1 matching 9 bases. CDR1 SGHAT and CDR2 FQNNGV come from the germline V gene. The CDR3 spans 14 residues. V dropped 4 bases and J dropped 4; count of bases not matched to a gene: 5. The CDR3: CASSSDRGRYEQYF. The CDR3 DNA sequence: TGTGCCAGCAGCTCGGACAGGGGAAGATACGAGCAGTACTTC.

The V gene is TRBV11-2, the J gene TRBJ1-1; tentatively, D is TRBD1 (6 bases). The germline CDR1 and CDR2 sequences are SGHAT and FQNNGV. This CDR3 is built from 15 residues. V was clipped by 7 bases and J by 3 bases, with 18 bases between them. Here the CDR3 reads CASTSGRGGDTEAFF. In DNA, the CDR3 is TGTGCCAGCACCTCAGGGCGGGGGGGCGACACTGAAGCTTTCTTT.

The V gene is TRBV30, the J gene TRBJ2-7, with 7 bases lining up with TRBD1. This CDR3 has 15 residues. J lost 6 bases, V lost 2 bases, and 13 bases had no gene match. The germline V gene encodes CDR1 GTSNPN and CDR2 SVGIG (reference sequence). CDR3 bases: TGTGCCTGGAGTCGGGGACAGATATCTTCGCTCGAGCAGTACTTC. It is translated as CAWSRGQISSLEQYF. Filled out from reference TRBV30 and TRBJ2-7, the complete variable domain reads SQTIHQWPATLVQPVGSPLSLECTVEGTSNPNLYWYRQAAGRGLQLLFYSVGIGQISSEVPQNLSASRPQDRQFILSSKKLLLSDSGFYLCAWSRGQISSLEQYFGPGTRLTVT.

This chain uses TRBV10-2 with TRBJ1-1, with 8 bases aligning to TRBD1. Trimming at V came to 5 bases and at J to 9 bases, leaving 8 bases not matched to a gene. The CDR3 sequence is 13 residues long. Germline values: CDR1 WSHSY, CDR2 SAAADI. The CDR3: CASSTGQGRKAFF. CDR3 DNA: TGCGCCAGCAGTACTGGACAGGGCAGGAAAGCTTTCTTT.

The chain combines TRBV29-1 with TRBJ2-1; tentative D call: TRBD1 (5 bases). The CDR3 sequence is 15 residues long. Germline lookup yields CDR1 SQVTM and CDR2 ANQGSEA. Trimming removed 1 base at V and 3 bases at J, with 13 bases between. Here the CDR3 DNA reads TGCAGCGTTGAAGGAGTAAGGGGTTACTACAATGAGCAGTTCTTC. Translating it yields CSVEGVRGYYNEQFF.

This clone occurred a few times. V is TRBV5-6 and J is TRBJ1-2; maybe TRBD1 (5 bases). This CDR3 has 13 amino acids. V lost 4 bases, J lost 4 bases, and 11 bases lay in between. Germline values: CDR1 SGHDT, CDR2 YYEEEE. In nucleotides, the CDR3 is TGTGCCAGCAGCGTGACAGCCTTCTATGGCTACACCTTC. It yields the protein CASSVTAFYGYTF.

The chain has TRBV27 and TRBJ1-3, with D possibly being TRBD1 (5 bases). The V gene lost 0 bases and the J gene lost 3 bases, with 9 bases spanning the gap. The germline V gene encodes CDR1 MNHEY and CDR2 SMNVEV (reference sequence). This CDR3 has 15 amino acids. The CDR3 DNA reads as TGTGCCAGCAGTTTATCCAGGGCAGGTGGAAACACCATATATTTT. This sequence encodes CASSLSRAGGNTIYF.